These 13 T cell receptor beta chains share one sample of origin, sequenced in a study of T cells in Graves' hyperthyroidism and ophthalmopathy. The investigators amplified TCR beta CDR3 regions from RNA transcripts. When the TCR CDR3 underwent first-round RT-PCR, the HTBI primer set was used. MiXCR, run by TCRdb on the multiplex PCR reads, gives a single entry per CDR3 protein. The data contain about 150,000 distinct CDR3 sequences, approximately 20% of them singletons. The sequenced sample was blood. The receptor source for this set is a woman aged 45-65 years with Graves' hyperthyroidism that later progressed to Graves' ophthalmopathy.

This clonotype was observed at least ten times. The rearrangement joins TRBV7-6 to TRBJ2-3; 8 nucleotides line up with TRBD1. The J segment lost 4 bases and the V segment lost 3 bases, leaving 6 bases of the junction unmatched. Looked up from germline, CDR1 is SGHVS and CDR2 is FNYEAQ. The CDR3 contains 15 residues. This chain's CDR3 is CASSFNQGAPDTQYF. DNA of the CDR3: TGTGCCAGCAGCTTCAATCAGGGGGCACCAGATACGCAGTATTTT.

DNA of the CDR3: TGTGCCAGCAGTGTTAGACAGGTCGCTGAAGCTTTCTTT. Translating it yields CASSVRQVAEAFF. The chain has TRBV2 and TRBJ1-1; D might be TRBD1 (6 bases). Germline V CDR1 and CDR2: SNHLY, FYNNEI. The CDR3 loop spans 13 amino acids. Trimming cost V 4 bases and J 6 bases, with 12 bases left between them.

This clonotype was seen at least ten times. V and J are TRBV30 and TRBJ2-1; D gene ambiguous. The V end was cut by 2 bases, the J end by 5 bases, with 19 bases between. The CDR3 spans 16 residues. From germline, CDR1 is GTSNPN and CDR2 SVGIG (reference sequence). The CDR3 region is CAWSIAGVFADNEQFF. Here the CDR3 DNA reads TGTGCCTGGAGTATTGCTGGGGTTTTCGCCGACAATGAGCAGTTCTTC. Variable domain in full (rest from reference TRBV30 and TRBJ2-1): SQTIHQWPATLVQPVGSPLSLECTVEGTSNPNLYWYRQAAGRGLQLLFYSVGIGQISSEVPQNLSASRPQDRQFILSSKKLLLSDSGFYLCAWSIAGVFADNEQFFGPGTRLTVL.

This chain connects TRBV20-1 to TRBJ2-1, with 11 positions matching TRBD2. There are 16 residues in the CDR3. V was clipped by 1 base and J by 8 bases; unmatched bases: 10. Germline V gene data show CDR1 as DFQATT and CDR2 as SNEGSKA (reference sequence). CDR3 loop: CSARALTSGVSDEQFF. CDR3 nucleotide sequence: TGCAGTGCTAGAGCCTTGACTAGCGGGGTTTCGGATGAGCAGTTCTTC.

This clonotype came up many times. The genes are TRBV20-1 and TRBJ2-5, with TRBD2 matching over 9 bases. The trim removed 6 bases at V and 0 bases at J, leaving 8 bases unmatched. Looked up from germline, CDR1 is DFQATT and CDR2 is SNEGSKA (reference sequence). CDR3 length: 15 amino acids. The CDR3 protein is CSASTSGFYQETQYF. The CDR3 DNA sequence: TGCAGTGCCTCCACTAGCGGGTTTTACCAAGAGACCCAGTACTTC.

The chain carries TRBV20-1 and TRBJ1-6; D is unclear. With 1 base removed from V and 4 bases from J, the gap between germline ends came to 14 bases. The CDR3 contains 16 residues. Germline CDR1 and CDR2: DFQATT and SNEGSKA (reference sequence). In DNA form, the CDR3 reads TGCAGTGCTAGAGGGTGGGAAAGAGCATATAATTCACCCCTCCACTTT. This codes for CSARGWERAYNSPLHF.

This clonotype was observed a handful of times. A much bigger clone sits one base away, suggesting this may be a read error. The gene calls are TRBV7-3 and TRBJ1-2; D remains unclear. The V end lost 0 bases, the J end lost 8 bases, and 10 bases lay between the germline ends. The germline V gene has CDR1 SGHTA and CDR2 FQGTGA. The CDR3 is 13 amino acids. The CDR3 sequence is CASSLTLSGGYTF. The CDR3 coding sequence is TGTGCCAGCAGCTTAACCCTGTCGGGGGGCTACACCTTC.

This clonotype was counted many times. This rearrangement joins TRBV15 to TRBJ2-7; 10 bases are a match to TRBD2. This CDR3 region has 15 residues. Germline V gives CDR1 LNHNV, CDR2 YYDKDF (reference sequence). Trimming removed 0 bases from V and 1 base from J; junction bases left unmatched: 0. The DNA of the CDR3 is TGTGCCACCAGCAGAGAACTAGCGGGGTCCTACGAGCAGTACTTC. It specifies CATSRELAGSYEQYF.

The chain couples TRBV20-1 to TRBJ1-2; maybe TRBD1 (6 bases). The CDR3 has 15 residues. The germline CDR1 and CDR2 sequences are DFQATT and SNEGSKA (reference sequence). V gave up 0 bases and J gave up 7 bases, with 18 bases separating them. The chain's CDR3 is CSARDGRQGLTGYTF. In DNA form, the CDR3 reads TGCAGTGCTAGAGATGGGCGCCAGGGGTTGACTGGCTACACCTTC.

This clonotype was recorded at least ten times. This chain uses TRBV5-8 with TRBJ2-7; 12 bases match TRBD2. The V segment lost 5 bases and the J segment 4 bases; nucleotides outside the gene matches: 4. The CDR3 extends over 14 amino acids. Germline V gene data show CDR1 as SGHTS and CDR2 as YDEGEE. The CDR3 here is CASRLAGGPYEQYF. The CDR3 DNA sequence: TGTGCCAGCAGGCTAGCGGGAGGGCCTTACGAGCAGTACTTC.

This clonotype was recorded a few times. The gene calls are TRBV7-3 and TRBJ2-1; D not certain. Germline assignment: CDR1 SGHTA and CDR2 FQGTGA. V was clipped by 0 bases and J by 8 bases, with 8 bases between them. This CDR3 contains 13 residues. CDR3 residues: CASSLTLGHEQFF. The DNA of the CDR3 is TGTGCCAGCAGCTTAACGTTAGGGCATGAGCAGTTCTTC.

The CDR3 nucleotides are TGTGCCAGCAGTGGGGGACTAGCGGGAGCCCATACGCAGTATTTT. Residues: CASSGGLAGAHTQYF. The V gene is TRBV6-1, the J gene TRBJ2-3, with 14 nucleotides matching TRBD2. With V trimmed by 4 bases and J by 7 bases, 4 bases remained unmatched. Germline lookup yields CDR1 MNHNS and CDR2 SASEGT. This CDR3 is 15 amino acids long.

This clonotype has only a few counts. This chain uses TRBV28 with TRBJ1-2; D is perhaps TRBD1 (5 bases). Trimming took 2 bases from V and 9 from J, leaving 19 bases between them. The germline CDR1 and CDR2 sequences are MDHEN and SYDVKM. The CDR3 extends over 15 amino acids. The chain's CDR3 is CASSLQAPRGASYTF. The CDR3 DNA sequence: TGTGCCAGCAGTTTACAGGCCCCAAGGGGTGCGAGCTACACCTTC.